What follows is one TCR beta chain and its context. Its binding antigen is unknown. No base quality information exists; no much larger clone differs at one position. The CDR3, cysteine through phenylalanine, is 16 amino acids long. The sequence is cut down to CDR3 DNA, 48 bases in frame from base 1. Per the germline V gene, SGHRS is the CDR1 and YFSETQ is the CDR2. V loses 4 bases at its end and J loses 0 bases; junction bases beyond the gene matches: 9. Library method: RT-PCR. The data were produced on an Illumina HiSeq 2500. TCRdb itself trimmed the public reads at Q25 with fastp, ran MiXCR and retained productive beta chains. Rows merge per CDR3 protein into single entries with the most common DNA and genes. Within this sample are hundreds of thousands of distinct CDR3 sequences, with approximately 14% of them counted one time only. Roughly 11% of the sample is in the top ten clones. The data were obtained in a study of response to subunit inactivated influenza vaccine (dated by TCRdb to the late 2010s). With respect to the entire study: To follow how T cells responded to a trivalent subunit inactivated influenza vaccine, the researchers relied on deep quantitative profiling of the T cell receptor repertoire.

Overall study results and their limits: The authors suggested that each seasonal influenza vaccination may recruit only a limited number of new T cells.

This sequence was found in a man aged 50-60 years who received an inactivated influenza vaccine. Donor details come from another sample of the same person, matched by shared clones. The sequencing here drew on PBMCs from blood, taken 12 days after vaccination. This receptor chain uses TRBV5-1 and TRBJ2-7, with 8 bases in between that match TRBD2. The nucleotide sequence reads TGCGCCAGCAGCATCGATAGCGGGGTGAGCTCCTACGAGCAGTACTTC. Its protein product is CASSIDSGVSSYEQYF.